This T cell receptor beta chain was sequenced in a study of blood T cell repertoires in COVID-19. In the study overall: Donors in the United States, Italy and Spain gave samples during acute or convalescent COVID-19.

Seattle patient enrollment occurred during active infection, with longitudinal follow-up thereafter. As originally analysed: For nucleated cells, counts were estimated from reference gene primer amplification. The table came from immunoSEQ multiplex PCR; TCRdb's copy has only in-frame clones and leaves some out. V and J calls and clone size follow that table, whereas D and trimming were derived from the DNA. The sample records about 160,000 clones, approximately 79% being singletons. The CDR3 covers 13 residues. Deletions cut 1 base from V and 5 bases from J, with 7 bases between. Germline values: CDR1 SGHTA, CDR2 FQGTGA.

The genes are TRBV7-3 and TRBJ2-3; no definite D call. The origin of this receptor is a woman aged 40 to 49 with COVID-19, enrolled during active disease. Sequencing was done on a sample of peripheral blood. The CDR3 DNA follows: TGTGCCAGCAGCTTAAGGGCGTTAGATACGCAGTATTTT. Translated, it gives CASSLRALDTQYF.